This TCR beta chain was found in a study of regulatory T cells in long-lasting Graves disease. At the level of the study: The antithyroid drugs taken by newly diagnosed Graves' patients had been used for under 3 months.

This CDR3 region has 14 residues. Per germline, CDR1 DFQATT and CDR2 SNEGSKA (reference sequence). V was clipped by 6 bases and J by 2 bases; unmatched bases: 5. Whole-study findings and limits: Sampling was limited to peripheral blood rather than thyroid tissue.

Construction of TCR beta libraries relied on iRepertoire HTBI primers and on Arm-PCR targeting CDR3 regions. TCRdb ran MiXCR on the multiplex PCR reads and lists one entry per CDR3 protein. This table holds about 500,000 distinct CDR3 sequences, roughly 15% found once. This clonotype was picked up many times. The antigen is unknown. Time point here: newly diagnosed GD, antithyroid drugs for less than 3 months. PBMC RNA served as the TCR library source. A further study also used this sample, focusing on T cells in Graves' hyperthyroidism and ophthalmopathy.

The source was peripheral blood mononuclear cells (PBMCs), collected at new diagnosis, from a patient treated with antithyroid drugs. The genes are TRBV20-1 and TRBJ2-5, with 11 bases matching TRBD1. This TCR was recovered from a man between 40 and 49 years old with Graves disease. CDR3 amino acids: CSARTGGSQETQYF. The CDR3 coding sequence is TGCAGTGCAAGGACAGGGGGCAGTCAAGAGACCCAGTACTTC.